One T cell receptor (beta chain) is described in this entry. Its antigen is currently unknown. Trimming pared 0 bases from V and 2 bases from J, leaving 6 bases between. This CDR3 has 13 amino acids. Germline V gene sequence: CDR1 GTSNPN, CDR2 SVGIG (reference sequence). The data belong to a study of T cell responses to AZD1222 COVID-19 vaccine. Whole-study findings and limits: Clonal diversity may have been underestimated, and the donors were mostly white British, with more females than males. Seropositive AZD1222 recipients at baseline numbered only five or six. Repertoires were sampled only after the peak T cell response.

Some clones are missing from TCRdb's copy, which holds only in-frame ones; the method was immunoSEQ multiplex PCR. The sample lists 100,000 to 120,000 clones; approximately 94% were seen once. This chain links TRBV30 with TRBJ2-3; D gene unclear. The source was peripheral blood, collected 28 days after the second AZD1222 dose. The source of this sequence is an adult who received the AZD1222 COVID-19 vaccine. CDR3 nucleotides: TGTGCCTGGAGTGTACTTGTCACAGATACGCAGTATTTT. Encoded protein: CAWSVLVTDTQYF.